One sample yielded the 28 T cell receptor beta chains listed below, sequenced in a study of technical replicates of blood from a handful of donors. Sequencing used immunoSEQ multiplex PCR; TCRdb keeps in-frame clones, though not all of them. There are 55,000 to 80,000 clones in the sample; nearly 98% occur only once, and around 0.2% lies in the top ten. Material: T cells isolated from PBMCs. These receptors all stem from a human donor in good health.

The genes are TRBV7-9 and TRBJ1-1; possibly TRBD1 for D (5 bases). Trimming pared 0 bases from V and 0 bases from J, leaving 8 bases between. This CDR3 is 15 amino acids long. Germline CDR1 is SEHNR and CDR2 is FQNEAQ (reference sequence). The CDR3 DNA sequence: TGTGCCAGCAGCTTAGCGCAGGGCCTGAACACTGAAGCTTTCTTT. Translation: CASSLAQGLNTEAFF.

This rearrangement joins TRBV7-8 to TRBJ1-2, with TRBD1 identical over 7 bases. Germline V gives CDR1 SGHVS, CDR2 FQNEAQ. With V trimmed by 3 bases and J by 3 bases, 7 bases remained unmatched. This CDR3 spans 15 amino acids. The CDR3 reads CASSLAPGTDYGYTF. CDR3 DNA: TGTGCCAGCAGCTTGGCCCCCGGGACAGACTATGGCTACACCTTC.

V gene TRBV7-7 combines with J gene TRBJ2-3, with D maybe TRBD2 (6 bases). The CDR3 length is 15 residues. Germline V gives CDR1 SSHAT, CDR2 FNYEAQ (reference sequence). V lost 5 bases and J 3 bases, leaving 15 bases between the germline ends. CDR3 sequence: CASSPFPGVTDTQYF. CDR3 sequence (DNA): TGTGCCAGCAGCCCCTTCCCGGGAGTGACAGATACGCAGTATTTT.

V usage is TRBV12-5 and J usage is TRBJ2-5; TRBD1 agrees at 7 bases. Per germline, CDR1 LGHNT and CDR2 FRNRAP. V dropped 3 bases and J dropped 4; count of bases not matched to a gene: 14. The CDR3 loop spans 17 amino acids. CDR3 coding DNA: TGTGCTAGTGGTTTCAACGTCAACAGGGGCGATCGAGAGACCCAGTACTTC. It codes for CASGFNVNRGDRETQYF.

This chain joins TRBV4-1 and TRBJ2-1; 9 nucleotides match TRBD1. This CDR3 is built from 15 residues. V lost 3 bases, J lost 6 bases, and 6 bases stayed unmatched. Per germline, CDR1 MGHRA and CDR2 YSYEKL. CDR3 protein: CASSHPSGQGNEQFF. The CDR3 DNA follows: TGCGCCAGCAGCCACCCCTCGGGACAGGGCAATGAGCAGTTCTTC.

Here the CDR3 reads CASRTGGANEAFF. DNA of the CDR3: TGTGCCAGCCGAACAGGGGGCGCAAATGAAGCTTTCTTT. The chain has TRBV5-4 and TRBJ1-1, with TRBD1 matching over 9 bases. V was pared by 7 bases and J by 7 bases, with 8 bases of the junction left unmatched. The CDR3 runs 13 residues. Germline V gene data show CDR1 as SGHNT and CDR2 as YYREEE (reference sequence).

This chain uses TRBV2 with TRBJ1-1; unclear D gene. The CDR3 covers 13 residues. Trimming stripped 10 bases from V and 4 bases from J, with 16 bases between. Per the germline V gene, CDR1 is SNHLY and CDR2 is FYNNEI. The CDR3 DNA follows: TGTGCCACCCACACGGCCGGAGGCACTGAAGCTTTCTTT. Amino acid sequence: CATHTAGGTEAFF.

This chain links TRBV7-7 with TRBJ2-2; 7 bases fit TRBD1. Germline values: CDR1 SSHAT, CDR2 FNYEAQ (reference sequence). The CDR3 runs to 15 residues. V trimming: 6 bases; J trimming: 4 bases; junction bases outside the gene matches: 8. As DNA, the CDR3 is TGTGCCAGCAGTCCCAAGACAGGGTTCACCGGGGAGCTGTTTTTT. This translates into CASSPKTGFTGELFF. Using reference TRBV7-7 and TRBJ2-2 for the parts outside the CDR3, the full variable domain is GAGVSQSPRYKVTKRGQDVTLRCDPISSHATLYWYQQALGQGPEFLTYFNYEAQPDKSGLPSDRFSAERPEGSISTLTIQRTEQRDSAMYRCASSPKTGFTGELFFGEGSRLTVL.

This chain uses TRBV10-1 with TRBJ2-2, with D possibly TRBD2 on 6 matching bases. The CDR3 covers 14 residues. Germline values: CDR1 WNHNN, CDR2 SYGVQD (reference sequence). V was shortened by 3 bases and J by 3 bases, with 8 bases between the two germline ends. CDR3 DNA: TGCGCCAGCAGTGACGGGGGTTACACCGGGGAGCTGTTTTTT. Translation: CASSDGGYTGELFF.

The chain employs TRBV6-4 and TRBJ1-5; 10 nucleotides align to TRBD1. Germline CDR1 MRHNA, CDR2 SNTAGT. CDR3 size: 18 residues. After removal of 7 bases from V and 1 base from J, the junction contained 13 bases not matched to a gene. The CDR3 DNA reads TGTGCCAGCAAAAGACAGGGGGCTCGGTGGGTAAGCAATCAGCCCCAGCATTTT. Its translation: CASKRQGARWVSNQPQHF.

As DNA, the CDR3 is TGTGCCAGCAGCCCAACTAGCGGGAGGCCCTACGAGCAGTACTTC. It yields the protein CASSPTSGRPYEQYF. This rearrangement joins TRBV13 to TRBJ2-7; 12 nucleotides match TRBD2. The CDR3 is made up of 15 amino acids. The germline V gene has CDR1 PRHDT and CDR2 FYEKMQ (reference sequence). V shed 5 bases, J shed 2 bases, and the junction held 4 bases outside the gene matches.

This clone came up once. The DNA is left out, because the CDR3 cannot be placed on it with certainty; the CDR3 is given as TCRdb lists it. This sequence joins TRBV5-1 and TRBJ2-7; the table calls TRBD2, which could not be checked here. Inclusive of both ends, the CDR3 amounts to 13 amino acids. Germline CDR1 reads SGHRS; CDR2 reads YFSETQ. CDR3 sequence: CASSLEWGNGSRV.

The V call is TRBV25-1, the J call TRBJ2-5, with D tentatively TRBD2 (6 bases). Germline V gene sequence: CDR1 MGHDK, CDR2 SYGVNS. The CDR3 runs 17 residues. V was shortened by 6 bases and J by 0 bases, with 20 bases between the two germline ends. The CDR3 nucleotides read TGTGCCAGCAGCGGTCCCCCGGTAGCGGAGTACCAAGAGACCCAGTACTTC. This encodes CASSGPPVAEYQETQYF.

The chain combines TRBV5-1 with TRBJ1-1; D is unresolved. The CDR3 runs to 13 residues. CDR1 and CDR2 from the germline V gene are SGHRS and YFSETQ. The V end was cut by 6 bases, the J end by 0 bases, with 9 bases between. The CDR3 DNA reads TGCGCCAGCACCTCCGGGGTGAACACTGAAGCTTTCTTT. Its translation is CASTSGVNTEAFF.

The chain recombines TRBV7-7 with TRBJ2-1, with D maybe TRBD2 (6 bases). V was clipped by 5 bases and J by 2 bases, with 16 bases between them. Germline values: CDR1 SSHAT, CDR2 FNYEAQ (reference sequence). CDR3 length: 16 residues. The CDR3 protein is CASSPGRTTTYNEQFF. CDR3 sequence (DNA): TGTGCCAGCAGCCCGGGCAGGACTACTACCTACAATGAGCAGTTCTTC.

V and J are TRBV6-5 and TRBJ1-1; D remains unclear. The germline V gene has CDR1 MNHEY and CDR2 SVGAGI. V lost 0 bases, J lost 1 base, and 6 bases lay in between. CDR3 length: 14 residues. The CDR3: CASSYSAANTEAFF. For the CDR3, the DNA is TGTGCCAGCAGTTACTCGGCGGCGAACACTGAAGCTTTCTTT.

This clone is a singleton in its sample. The J gene is TRBJ1-5, the V gene TRBV2; D is possibly TRBD1 (6 bases). With 2 bases removed from V and 4 bases from J, the gap between germline ends came to 9 bases. CDR3 size: 14 residues. The germline gives CDR1 SNHLY, CDR2 FYNNEI. In DNA, the CDR3 is TGTGCCAGCAGTGAACTGGGGGCTAATCAGCCCCAGCATTTT. Its protein is CASSELGANQPQHF.

The V gene is TRBV5-4, the J gene TRBJ1-6; 7 nucleotides align to TRBD1. Trimming took 5 bases from V and 7 from J; bases not matched to a gene: 6. This CDR3 has 14 amino acids. Germline V gene data show CDR1 as SGHNT and CDR2 as YYREEE (reference sequence). The CDR3 nucleotides are TGTGCCAGCAGGAAGGGGACAGAAAATTCACCCCTCCACTTT. Translating it yields CASRKGTENSPLHF.

This rearrangement joins TRBV5-1 to TRBJ2-2; a possible D gene is TRBD1 (5 bases). V lost 0 bases to trimming and J lost 2 bases, with 11 bases between them. CDR1 is SGHRS and CDR2 is YFSETQ in the germline V gene. CDR3 length: 16 residues. CDR3 sequence: CASSLVEQGNTGELFF. DNA for the CDR3: TGCGCCAGCAGCTTGGTGGAGCAGGGAAACACCGGGGAGCTGTTTTTT. Filled out from reference TRBV5-1 and TRBJ2-2, the complete variable domain reads KAGVTQTPRYLIKTRGQQVTLSCSPISGHRSVSWYQQTPGQGLQFLFEYFSETQRNKGNFPGRFSGRQFSNSRSEMNVSTLELGDSALYLCASSLVEQGNTGELFFGEGSRLTVL.

The V call is TRBV7-9, the J call TRBJ2-7; D is ambiguous. V lost 1 base and J lost 3, with 4 bases in between. CDR3 length: 12 residues. The V gene's germline CDR1 is SEHNR and CDR2 FQNEAQ (reference sequence). The CDR3 sequence: CASSLVLYEQYF. DNA for the CDR3: TGTGCCAGCAGCTTAGTTCTCTACGAGCAGTACTTC.

The genes are TRBV9 and TRBJ1-3; 7 positions match TRBD1. The CDR3 is made up of 16 amino acids. Per the germline V gene, CDR1 is SGDLS and CDR2 is YYNGEE. Trimming at V came to 0 bases and at J to 0 bases, leaving 3 bases not matched to a gene. CDR3 sequence (DNA): TGTGCCAGCAGCGTAGCATGGACAGGCTCTGGAAACACCATATATTTT. Amino acid sequence: CASSVAWTGSGNTIYF.

The chain recombines TRBV2 with TRBJ1-4, with 8 bases lining up with TRBD1. CDR1 is SNHLY, CDR2 FYNNEI, per germline. Trimming took 4 bases from V and 0 from J; bases not matched to a gene: 4. The CDR3 is made up of 16 amino acids. The DNA for the CDR3 is TGTGCCAGCAGTGCCTTACAGGGGGCAACTAATGAAAAACTGTTTTTT. It yields the protein CASSALQGATNEKLFF.

The CDR3 DNA follows: TGTGCCACCAGCAGAAGGATCACCGGGACAGGGCCGTCCGGCTACACCTTC. Translated: CATSRRITGTGPSGYTF. V usage is TRBV15 and J usage is TRBJ1-2, with TRBD1 matching over 9 bases. Germline values: CDR1 LNHNV, CDR2 YYDKDF (reference sequence). The CDR3 sequence is 17 residues long. The V and J ends lost 2 bases and 8 bases, in that order; junction bases with no gene match: 15.

The gene calls are TRBV6-5 and TRBJ2-5; tentatively, D is TRBD2 (5 bases). Germline CDR1 and CDR2: MNHEY and SVGAGI. Trimming shortened V by 8 bases and J by 4 bases, and 11 bases separated the two germline ends. The CDR3 runs to 12 residues. CDR3: CASSRGGETQYF. As DNA, the CDR3 is TGTGCCAGCTCCCGGGGTGGAGAGACCCAGTACTTC.

This clone was counted a single time. This chain links TRBV30 with TRBJ1-2; 12 nucleotides line up with TRBD1. The CDR3 runs 15 residues. Germline trimming cut 6 bases from V and 6 bases from J; bases unmatched to any gene: 11. CDR1 is GTSNPN, CDR2 SVGIG, per germline (reference sequence). The CDR3 sequence is CACLSGTGGGDGYTF. The DNA for the CDR3 is TGTGCCTGCCTTTCCGGGACAGGGGGCGGCGATGGCTACACCTTC.

This sequence joins TRBV27 and TRBJ2-7, with TRBD2 matching over 9 bases. Germline CDR1 MNHEY, CDR2 SMNVEV (reference sequence). The CDR3 extends over 14 amino acids. J gave up 4 bases and V 6 bases, and 7 bases lay outside the gene matches. Here the CDR3 reads CASRHSGSSYEQYF. The CDR3 region has the DNA TGTGCCAGCAGGCATAGCGGGAGTTCTTACGAGCAGTACTTC.

This clone is a singleton in its sample. This chain links TRBV19 with TRBJ2-2, with 9 bases lining up with TRBD1. The J segment lost 4 bases and the V segment lost 10 bases, leaving 7 bases of the junction unmatched. The CDR3 has 14 amino acids. Germline CDR1 and CDR2: LNHDA and SQIVND (reference sequence). CDR3 coding DNA: TGTGCCACCCGGGACAGGGTATCCACCGGGGAGCTGTTTTTT. Translation gives CATRDRVSTGELFF.

The chain employs TRBV4-2 and TRBJ1-1; a weak D match, TRBD1 (5 bases). V gave up 2 bases and J gave up 6 bases, with 16 bases separating them. CDR3 length equals 15 residues. Looked up from germline, CDR1 is LGHNA and CDR2 is YNFKEQ. Here the CDR3 reads CASSQLKTQGAEAFF. For the CDR3, the DNA is TGTGCCAGCAGCCAACTAAAAACCCAGGGTGCTGAAGCTTTCTTT.